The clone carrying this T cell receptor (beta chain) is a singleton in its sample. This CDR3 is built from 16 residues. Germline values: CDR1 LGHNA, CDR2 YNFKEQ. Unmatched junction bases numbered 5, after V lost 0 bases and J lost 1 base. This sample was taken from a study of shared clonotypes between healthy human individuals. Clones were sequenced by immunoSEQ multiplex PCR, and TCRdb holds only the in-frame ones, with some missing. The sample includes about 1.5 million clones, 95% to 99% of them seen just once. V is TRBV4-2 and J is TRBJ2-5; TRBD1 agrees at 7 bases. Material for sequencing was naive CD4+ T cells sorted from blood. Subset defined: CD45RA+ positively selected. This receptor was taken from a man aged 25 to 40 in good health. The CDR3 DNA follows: TGTGCCAGCAGCCAAGATCGTGGGGACAGCCAAGAGACCCAGTACTTC. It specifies CASSQDRGDSQETQYF.